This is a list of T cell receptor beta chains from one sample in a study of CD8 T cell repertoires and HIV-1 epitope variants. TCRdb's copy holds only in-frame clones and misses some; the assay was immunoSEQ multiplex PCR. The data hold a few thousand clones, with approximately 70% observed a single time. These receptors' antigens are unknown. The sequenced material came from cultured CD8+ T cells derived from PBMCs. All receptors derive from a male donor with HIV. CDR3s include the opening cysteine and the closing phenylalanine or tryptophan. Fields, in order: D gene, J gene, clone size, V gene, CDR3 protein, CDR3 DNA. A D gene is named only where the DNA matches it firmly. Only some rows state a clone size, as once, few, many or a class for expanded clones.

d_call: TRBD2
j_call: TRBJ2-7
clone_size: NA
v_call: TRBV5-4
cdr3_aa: CASSYLAGGPSDEQYF
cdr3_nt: TGTGCCAGCAGCTACCTAGCGGGAGGGCCCTCGGACGAGCAGTACTTC

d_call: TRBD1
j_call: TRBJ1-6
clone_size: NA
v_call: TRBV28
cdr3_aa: CASSLVQGYNSPLHF
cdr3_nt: TGTGCCAGCAGTTTGGTACAGGGGTATAATTCACCCCTCCACTTT

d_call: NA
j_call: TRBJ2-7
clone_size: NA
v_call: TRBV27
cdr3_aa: CASSFGGLNEQYF
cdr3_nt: TGTGCCAGCAGTTTCGGGGGGCTCAACGAGCAGTACTTC

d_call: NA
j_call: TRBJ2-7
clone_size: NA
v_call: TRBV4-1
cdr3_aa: CASSGTNYEQYF
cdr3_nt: TGCGCCAGCAGCGGCACTAACTACGAGCAGTACTTC

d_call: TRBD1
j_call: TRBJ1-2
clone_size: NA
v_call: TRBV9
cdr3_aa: CASSAPGQGTFNYGYTF
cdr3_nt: TGTGCCAGCAGCGCACCGGGACAGGGCACTTTTAACTATGGCTACACCTTC

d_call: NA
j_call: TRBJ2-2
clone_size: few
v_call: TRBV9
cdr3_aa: CASSVGGGTGELFF
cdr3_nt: TGTGCCAGCAGCGTAGGGGGAGGCACCGGGGAGCTGTTTTTT

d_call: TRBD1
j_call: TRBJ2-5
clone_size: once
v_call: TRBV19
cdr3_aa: CASSNPGTGGETQYF
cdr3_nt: TGTGCCAGTAGTAACCCCGGGACAGGCGGAGAGACCCAGTACTTC

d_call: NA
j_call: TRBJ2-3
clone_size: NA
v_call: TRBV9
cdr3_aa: CASKSTGSTDTQYF
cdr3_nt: TGTGCCAGCAAGAGTACAGGGAGCACAGATACGCAGTATTTT

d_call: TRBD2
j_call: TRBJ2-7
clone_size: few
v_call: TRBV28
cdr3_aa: CASSLLAGGLYEQYF
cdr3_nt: TGTGCCAGCAGTTTACTAGCGGGGGGTCTCTACGAGCAGTACTTC

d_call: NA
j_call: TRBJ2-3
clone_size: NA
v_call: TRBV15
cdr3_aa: CATSRVVRDTQYF
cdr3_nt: TGTGCCACCAGCAGAGTGGTTCGGGATACGCAGTATTTT

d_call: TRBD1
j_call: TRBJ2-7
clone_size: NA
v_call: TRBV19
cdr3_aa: CASSGTGGMGEQYF
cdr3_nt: TGTGCCAGTAGCGGGACAGGGGGTATGGGCGAGCAGTACTTC

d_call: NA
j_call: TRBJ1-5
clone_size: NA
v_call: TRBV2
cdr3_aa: CASSDIGVDYQPQHF
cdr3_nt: TGTGCCAGCAGTGATATAGGCGTCGACTATCAGCCCCAGCATTTT

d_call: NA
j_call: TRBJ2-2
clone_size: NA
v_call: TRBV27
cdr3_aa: CASSLEAPGTGELFF
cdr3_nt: TGTGCCAGCAGTTTAGAGGCCCCAGGGACCGGGGAGCTGTTTTTT

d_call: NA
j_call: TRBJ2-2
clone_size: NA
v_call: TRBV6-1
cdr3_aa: CASDAGSWVGGELFF
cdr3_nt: TGTGCCAGCGACGCCGGTAGCTGGGTGGGCGGGGAGCTGTTTTTT

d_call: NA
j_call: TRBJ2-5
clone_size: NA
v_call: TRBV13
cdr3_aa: CASSPSAGGRRGTQYF
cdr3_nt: TGTGCCAGCAGCCCGTCCGCAGGGGGAAGGCGGGGGACCCAGTACTTC

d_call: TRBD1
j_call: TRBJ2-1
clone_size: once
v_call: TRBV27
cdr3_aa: CASSLDRGGNEQFF
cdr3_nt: TGTGCCAGCAGTTTGGACAGGGGTGGCAATGAGCAGTTCTTC

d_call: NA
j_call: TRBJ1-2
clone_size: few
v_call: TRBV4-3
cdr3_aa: CASSQELGSNYGYTF
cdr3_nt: TGCGCCAGCAGCCAAGAGCTCGGATCTAACTATGGCTACACCTTC

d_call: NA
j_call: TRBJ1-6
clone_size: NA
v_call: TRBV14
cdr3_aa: CASSQEWGAYNSPLHF
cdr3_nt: TGTGCCAGCAGCCAAGAGTGGGGGGCCTATAATTCACCCCTCCACTTT

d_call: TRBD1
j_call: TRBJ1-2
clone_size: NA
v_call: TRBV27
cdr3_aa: CASSSEGGTVYGYTF
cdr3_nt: TGTGCCAGCAGTTCAGAGGGCGGGACAGTTTATGGCTACACCTTC

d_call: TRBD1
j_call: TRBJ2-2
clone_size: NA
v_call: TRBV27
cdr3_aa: CASSLGDRVRTGELFF
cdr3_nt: TGTGCCAGCAGTTTAGGGGACAGGGTACGCACCGGGGAGCTGTTTTTT

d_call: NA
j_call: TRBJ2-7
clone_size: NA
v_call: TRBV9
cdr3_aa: CASSVEESGAYEQYF
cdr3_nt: TGTGCCAGCAGCGTAGAGGAATCAGGGGCCTACGAGCAGTACTTC

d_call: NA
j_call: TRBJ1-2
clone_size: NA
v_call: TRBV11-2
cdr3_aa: CASSLGGGNDYGYTF
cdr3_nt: TGTGCCAGCAGCTTAGGAGGGGGAAACGACTATGGCTACACCTTC

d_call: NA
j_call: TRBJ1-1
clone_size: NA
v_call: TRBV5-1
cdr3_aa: CASSLWDNTEAFF
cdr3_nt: TGCGCCAGCAGCTTGTGGGATAACACTGAAGCTTTCTTT

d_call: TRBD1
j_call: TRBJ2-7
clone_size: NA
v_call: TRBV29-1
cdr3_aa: CSVEDLGDPGQGYEQYF
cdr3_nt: TGCAGCGTTGAAGATCTGGGGGACCCGGGACAGGGCTACGAGCAGTACTTC

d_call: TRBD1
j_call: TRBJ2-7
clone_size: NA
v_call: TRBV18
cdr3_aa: CASSPGQGANEQYF
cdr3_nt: TGTGCCAGCTCACCTGGACAGGGGGCAAACGAGCAGTACTTC

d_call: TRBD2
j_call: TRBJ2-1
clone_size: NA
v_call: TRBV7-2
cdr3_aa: CASSGLAGGKGDEQFF
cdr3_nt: TGTGCCAGCAGCGGGCTAGCGGGGGGTAAGGGAGATGAGCAGTTCTTC

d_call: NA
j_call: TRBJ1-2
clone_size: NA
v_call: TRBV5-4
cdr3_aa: CASSQDPPDLDYGYTF
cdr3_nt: TGCGCCAGCAGCCAAGATCCCCCAGACTTGGACTATGGCTACACCTTC

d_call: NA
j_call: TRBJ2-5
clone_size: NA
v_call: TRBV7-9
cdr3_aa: CASSLPGARETQYF
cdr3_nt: TGTGCCAGCAGCTTACCGGGGGCGCGGGAGACCCAGTACTTC

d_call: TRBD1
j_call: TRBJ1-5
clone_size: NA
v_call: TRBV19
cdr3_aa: CASSPDRGSQPQHF
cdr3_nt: TGTGCCAGTAGTCCCGACAGGGGTAGTCAGCCCCAGCATTTT

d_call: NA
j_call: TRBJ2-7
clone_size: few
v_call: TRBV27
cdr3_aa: CASSPGRFADSYEQYF
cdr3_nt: TGTGCCAGCAGCCCGGGCCGGTTTGCGGATTCCTACGAGCAGTACTTC

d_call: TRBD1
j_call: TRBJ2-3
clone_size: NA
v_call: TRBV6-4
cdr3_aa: CASSEEGAADTQYF
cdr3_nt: TGTGCCAGCAGTGAAGAGGGGGCGGCAGATACGCAGTATTTT

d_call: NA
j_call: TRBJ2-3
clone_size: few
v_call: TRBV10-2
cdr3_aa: CASSEAAGLTDTQYF
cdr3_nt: TGCGCCAGCAGTGAGGCGGCAGGGCTCACAGATACGCAGTATTTT

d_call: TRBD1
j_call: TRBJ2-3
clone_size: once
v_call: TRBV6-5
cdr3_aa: CASSGTGGTDTQYF
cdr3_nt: TGTGCCAGCAGTGGGACAGGCGGGACAGATACGCAGTATTTT

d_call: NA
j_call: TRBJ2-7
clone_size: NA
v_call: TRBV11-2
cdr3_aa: CASSLDPAVNPSYEQYF
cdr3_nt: TGTGCCAGCAGCTTAGATCCGGCGGTGAACCCCTCCTACGAGCAGTACTTC

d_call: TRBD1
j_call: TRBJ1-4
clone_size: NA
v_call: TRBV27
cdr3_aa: CASRPGTGRLEPNEKLFF
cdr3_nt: TGTGCCAGCAGACCTGGGACAGGGAGACTTGAGCCTAATGAAAAACTGTTTTTT

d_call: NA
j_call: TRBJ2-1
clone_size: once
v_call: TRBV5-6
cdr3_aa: CASSLGTQNEQFF
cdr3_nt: TGTGCCAGCAGCCTAGGGACGCAGAATGAGCAGTTCTTC

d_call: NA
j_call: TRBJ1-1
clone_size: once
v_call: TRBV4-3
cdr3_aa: CASSQGGRNTEAFF
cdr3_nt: TGCGCCAGCAGCCAAGGAGGAAGGAACACTGAAGCTTTCTTT